One and the same sample provided the 25 T cell receptor beta chains below, sequenced in a study of blood T cell repertoires in COVID-19. Produced via immunoSEQ multiplex PCR; TCRdb's table is partial and in-frame only. Of a few hundred thousand clones listed, 80% to 90% were seen once; the top ten hold 7.8%. The specimen was peripheral blood. The receptors shown here come from a woman aged 45-65 years who had recovered from COVID-19.

V and J are TRBV4-3 and TRBJ2-2, with 8 bases matching TRBD2. Germline-derived CDR1 and CDR2 are LGHNA and YSLEER. The CDR3 is 13 amino acids. J gave up 9 bases and V 0 bases, and 0 bases lay outside the gene matches. CDR3 in amino acids: CASSQDSGRELFF. The CDR3 DNA sequence: TGCGCCAGCAGCCAAGATAGCGGGAGGGAGCTGTTTTTT.

The rearrangement links TRBV11-2 to TRBJ2-4; 9 positions agree with TRBD2. The V gene end was trimmed by 4 bases and the J gene end by 5 bases; junction bases not matched to a gene: 9. The CDR3 sequence is 16 residues long. From germline, CDR1 is SGHAT and CDR2 FQNNGV. The CDR3 DNA reads TGTGCCAGCAGCTACTCTCGCGGGAGGGAGCAAAACATTCAGTACTTC. Translating gives CASSYSRGREQNIQYF. Full variable domain (remainder filled in from reference TRBV11-2 and TRBJ2-4): EAGVAQSPRYKIIEKRQSVAFWCNPISGHATLYWYQQILGQGPKLLIQFQNNGVVDDSQLPKDRFSAERLKGVDSTLKIQPAKLEDSAVYLCASSYSRGREQNIQYFGAGTRLSVL.

The chain carries TRBV9 and TRBJ1-3; TRBD1 might be the D (6 bases). V shed 4 bases and J shed 7 bases, with 21 bases lying between them. Per germline, CDR1 SGDLS and CDR2 YYNGEE. The CDR3 is 16 residues long. The CDR3 loop is CASSTPRGGLANTIYF. In nucleotides, the CDR3 is TGTGCCAGCAGCACCCCCCGGGGGGGCCTGGCGAACACCATATATTTT.

V is TRBV28 and J is TRBJ2-3, with TRBD1 identical over 10 bases. CDR3 length: 15 residues. Germline V lookup: CDR1 MDHEN, CDR2 SYDVKM. V lost 4 bases, J lost 3 bases, and 4 bases stayed unmatched. DNA for the CDR3: TGTGCCAGCAGTTCCGGACAGGGGGTAACAGATACGCAGTATTTT. Protein: CASSSGQGVTDTQYF.

The V call is TRBV6-2 or TRBV6-3, the J call TRBJ1-2, with D possibly matching TRBD1 (5 bases). The CDR3 contains 14 residues. The germline CDR1 and CDR2 sequences are MNHEY and SVGEGT. Trimming cost V 0 bases and J 8 bases, with 13 bases left between them. The CDR3 nucleotides are TGTGCCAGCAGTTACTCTCGGGGGAGAGGCGGCTACACCTTC. Translation gives CASSYSRGRGGYTF.

The rearrangement uses TRBV28 and TRBJ2-7; no clear D. This CDR3 contains 12 residues. V lost 3 bases to trimming and J lost 9 bases, with 12 bases between them. Germline assignment: CDR1 MDHEN and CDR2 SYDVKM. This chain's CDR3 is CASSLAAATQYF. CDR3 nucleotide sequence: TGTGCCAGCAGTTTGGCGGCAGCCACGCAGTACTTC.

The chain carries TRBV6-2 or TRBV6-3 and TRBJ2-7, with a tentative D call TRBD1 (6 bases). Trimming pared 5 bases from V and 2 bases from J, leaving 19 bases between. Germline loops: CDR1 MNHEY, CDR2 SVGEGT. This CDR3 is 16 amino acids long. The CDR3 spells CASSTLKQGTAYEQYF. The CDR3 DNA is TGTGCCAGCAGTACCTTAAAACAGGGTACTGCCTACGAGCAGTACTTC.

The CDR3 DNA is TGTGCCAGTAGTATTGGGGCAGGGGGCAGGGAGCCCCAGCATTTT. Translated, it gives CASSIGAGGREPQHF. This sequence joins TRBV19 and TRBJ1-5, with 8 bases fitting TRBD1. The CDR3 length is 15 residues. The germline V gene encodes CDR1 LNHDA and CDR2 SQIVND (reference sequence). The ends lost 3 bases at V and 8 bases at J; junction bases unmatched: 9.

The chain employs TRBV28 and TRBJ2-1; 7 bases fit TRBD1. V shed 2 bases and J 3 bases; nucleotides not matched to a gene: 4. CDR3 length: 15 amino acids. Germline CDR1 reads MDHEN; CDR2 reads SYDVKM. The CDR3 sequence is CASSLQDRHYNEQFF. The CDR3 DNA sequence: TGTGCCAGCAGTTTACAGGACAGGCACTACAATGAGCAGTTCTTC.

This clone was recorded once. V and J are TRBV5-6 and TRBJ1-2; unclear D gene. Germline V gives CDR1 SGHDT, CDR2 YYEEEE. The CDR3 runs 12 residues. V shed 4 bases and J shed 8 bases, with 12 bases lying between them. The CDR3 nucleotides are TGTGCCAGCAGCCGCTACCCCCGGGGCTACACCTTC. Translating gives CASSRYPRGYTF. The entire variable domain, with the rest obtained from reference TRBV5-6 and TRBJ1-2, is as follows: DAGVTQSPTHLIKTRGQQVTLRCSPKSGHDTVSWYQQALGQGPQFIFQYYEEEERQRGNFPDRFSGHQFPNYSSELNVNALLLGDSALYLCASSRYPRGYTFGSGTRLTVV.

The chain uses TRBV5-1 and TRBJ2-5; the match to TRBD2 covers 7 bases. Trimming cost V 5 bases and J 1 base; bases outside gene matches: 5. There are 14 residues in the CDR3. Germline V gene lookup returns CDR1 SGHRS and CDR2 YFSETQ. CDR3 coding DNA: TGCGCCAGCAGTTCTACTAGCGCCCAAGAGACCCAGTACTTC. Residues: CASSSTSAQETQYF.

The chain is built from TRBV28 and TRBJ2-6, with D uncertain. Germline V gene data show CDR1 as MDHEN and CDR2 as SYDVKM. The CDR3 has 14 residues. The V and J ends lost 8 bases and 4 bases respectively, with 12 bases between them. This CDR3 is CASGSVYGANVLTF. Written as DNA, the CDR3 is TGTGCCAGCGGCTCTGTTTACGGGGCCAACGTCCTGACTTTC.

The chain joins TRBV30 to TRBJ1-5; D ambiguous. V lost 5 bases and J 4 bases, leaving 15 bases between the germline ends. Looked up from germline, CDR1 is GTSNPN and CDR2 is SVGIG (reference sequence). The CDR3 totals 14 residues. Here the CDR3 reads CAWAPGRGNQPQHF. The DNA of the CDR3 is TGTGCCTGGGCCCCCGGGCGGGGAAATCAGCCCCAGCATTTT.

The chain employs TRBV19 and TRBJ2-7; perhaps TRBD1 as D (5 bases). The CDR3 runs 14 residues. With 6 bases removed from V and 6 bases from J, the gap between germline ends came to 18 bases. Germline V gives CDR1 LNHDA, CDR2 SQIVND (reference sequence). The CDR3 sequence is CASRAQGALTEQYF. The CDR3 coding sequence is TGTGCCAGTAGAGCCCAAGGGGCGCTTACCGAGCAGTACTTC. Full variable domain (outside the CDR3, taken from reference TRBV19 and TRBJ2-7): DGGITQSPKYLFRKEGQNVTLSCEQNLNHDAMYWYRQDPGQGLRLIYYSQIVNDFQKGDIAEGYSVSREKKESFPLTVTSAQKNPTAFYLCASRAQGALTEQYFGPGTRLTVT.

CDR3 nucleotides: TGTGCCAGCAGCGGGGTGGGGCACACAGATACGCAGTATTTT. Protein product: CASSGVGHTDTQYF. V and J are TRBV7-2 and TRBJ2-3; a weak D match, TRBD1 (5 bases). Trimming shortened V by 5 bases and J by 2 bases, and 11 bases separated the two germline ends. This CDR3 comprises 14 residues. Germline CDR1 SGHTA, CDR2 FQGNSA.

V usage is TRBV19 and J usage is TRBJ2-1; the D gene is possibly TRBD1 (5 bases). The germline CDR1 and CDR2 sequences are LNHDA and SQIVND (reference sequence). The CDR3 loop spans 15 amino acids. V dropped 5 bases and J dropped 3 bases, with 14 bases sitting between them. CDR3 in amino acids: CASSPQAPRYNEQFF. As DNA, the CDR3 is TGTGCCAGTAGTCCACAGGCCCCCCGCTACAATGAGCAGTTCTTC.

The rearrangement links TRBV6-5 to TRBJ2-7; TRBD1 is a possible D gene (5 bases). Germline assignment: CDR1 MNHEY and CDR2 SVGAGI. The CDR3 sequence is 13 residues long. Deletions cut 4 bases from V and 5 bases from J, with 12 bases between. CDR3 region: CASSFPRVDEQYF. CDR3 DNA: TGTGCCAGCAGTTTCCCCAGGGTTGACGAGCAGTACTTC.

The rearrangement joins TRBV2 to TRBJ2-7, with 16 bases identical to TRBD2. The CDR3 extends over 15 amino acids. The ends lost 6 bases at V and 2 bases at J; junction bases unmatched: 1. Per germline, CDR1 SNHLY and CDR2 FYNNEI. CDR3 region: CASRGTSGRAYEQYF. Here the CDR3 DNA reads TGTGCCAGCAGGGGGACTAGCGGGAGGGCCTACGAGCAGTACTTC.

The chain recombines TRBV6-4 with TRBJ1-1; tentatively, D is TRBD1 (5 bases). Deletions cut 0 bases from V and 6 bases from J, with 8 bases between. Germline V gene sequence: CDR1 MRHNA, CDR2 SNTAGT. The CDR3 totals 13 residues. For the CDR3, the DNA is TGTGCCAGCAGTGACTCGCAGGGTTCTGAAGCTTTCTTT. Amino acid sequence: CASSDSQGSEAFF.

The chain has TRBV27 and TRBJ1-4; 8 bases are shared with TRBD1. V was pared by 6 bases and J by 1 base, with 7 bases of the junction left unmatched. The CDR3 spans 16 residues. Germline CDR1 is MNHEY and CDR2 is SMNVEV (reference sequence). The CDR3 DNA reads TGTGCCAGCAGCCGGACAGGGAGAGGAACTAATGAAAAACTGTTTTTT. Translating it yields CASSRTGRGTNEKLFF. The full variable domain, rest sourced from reference TRBV27 and TRBJ1-4, is EAQVTQNPRYLITVTGKKLTVTCSQNMNHEYMSWYRQDPGLGLRQIYYSMNVEVTDKGDVPEGYKVSRKEKRNFPLILESPSPNQTSLYFCASSRTGRGTNEKLFFGSGTQLSVL.

The genes are TRBV5-1 and TRBJ2-1, with TRBD1 matching 7 bases. The V and J ends lost 0 bases and 10 bases, in that order; junction bases with no gene match: 4. In germline, CDR1 is SGHRS, CDR2 YFSETQ. The CDR3 has 13 amino acids. CDR3 nucleotide sequence: TGCGCCAGCAGCTTGGAGGGGGCTGGCGAGCAGTTCTTC. It yields the protein CASSLEGAGEQFF.

The J gene is TRBJ1-5, the V gene TRBV7-8; 12 bases map to TRBD1. The V gene's germline CDR1 is SGHVS and CDR2 FQNEAQ. V dropped 3 bases and J dropped 3; count of bases not matched to a gene: 12. There are 19 residues in the CDR3. CDR3 amino acids: CASSLRDRGTGGFNQPQHF. The CDR3 DNA is TGTGCCAGCAGCTTGCGTGACCGGGGGACAGGGGGCTTCAATCAGCCCCAGCATTTT. The whole variable domain, remainder taken from reference TRBV7-8 and TRBJ1-5, is GAGVSQSPRYKVAKRGQDVALRCDPISGHVSLFWYQQALGQGPEFLTYFQNEAQLDKSGLPSDRFFAERPEGSVSTLKIQRTQQEDSAVYLCASSLRDRGTGGFNQPQHFGDGTRLSIL.

The chain has TRBV7-2 and TRBJ2-2; the match to TRBD2 covers 9 bases. Losses at the gene ends were 6 bases for V and 5 bases for J; bases not matched to a gene: 13. The V gene's germline CDR1 is SGHTA and CDR2 FQGNSA. CDR3 length: 17 residues. CDR3 DNA: TGTGCCAGCAGTGGGGTTGGCGGGAGGGCCGGGACCGGGGAGCTGTTTTTT. It codes for CASSGVGGRAGTGELFF.

This chain uses TRBV30 with TRBJ1-2; D gene ambiguous. CDR3 length: 11 residues. Trimming left V 1 base short and J 7 bases short, with 7 bases between. CDR1 is GTSNPN, CDR2 SVGIG, per germline (reference sequence). The CDR3 DNA reads as TGTGCCTGGAGTGCTTCTCTTGGCTACACCTTC. Encoded protein: CAWSASLGYTF.

The rearrangement joins TRBV4-2 to TRBJ2-5; 11 bases are a match to TRBD2. Trimming took 0 bases from V and 0 from J; bases not matched to a gene: 6. Germline loops: CDR1 LGHNA, CDR2 YNFKEQ. This CDR3 contains 18 residues. CDR3 protein: CASSQDRWTSGYQETQYF. DNA of the CDR3: TGTGCCAGCAGCCAAGATAGGTGGACTAGCGGGTACCAAGAGACCCAGTACTTC.